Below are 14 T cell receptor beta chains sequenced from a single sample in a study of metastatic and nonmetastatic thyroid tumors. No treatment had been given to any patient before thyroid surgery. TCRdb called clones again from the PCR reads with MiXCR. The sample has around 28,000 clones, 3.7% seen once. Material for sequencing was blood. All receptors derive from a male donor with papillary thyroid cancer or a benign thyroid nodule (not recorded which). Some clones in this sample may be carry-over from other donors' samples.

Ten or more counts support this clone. CDR3 loop: CASSLSGASSYEQYF. CDR3 coding DNA: TGTGCCAGCAGCTTGTCCGGGGCTAGTTCCTACGAGCAGTACTTC. The chain has TRBV5-5 and TRBJ2-7; perhaps D is TRBD1 or TRBD2 (5 bases each). V dropped 1 base and J dropped 1 base, with 12 bases sitting between them. This CDR3 region has 15 residues. Germline CDR1 reads SGHKS; CDR2 reads YYEKEE (reference sequence).

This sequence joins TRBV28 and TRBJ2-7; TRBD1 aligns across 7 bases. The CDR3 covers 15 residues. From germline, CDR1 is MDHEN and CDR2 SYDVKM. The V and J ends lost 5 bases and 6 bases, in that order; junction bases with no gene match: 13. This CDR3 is CASSPNPGQLREQYF. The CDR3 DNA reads TGTGCCAGCAGTCCCAATCCGGGACAGTTGCGCGAGCAGTACTTC.

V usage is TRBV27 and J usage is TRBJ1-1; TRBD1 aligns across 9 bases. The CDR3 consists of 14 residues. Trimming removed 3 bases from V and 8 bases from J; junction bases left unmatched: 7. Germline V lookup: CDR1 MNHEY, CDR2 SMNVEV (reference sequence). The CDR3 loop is CASSLAGQGREAFF. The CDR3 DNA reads TGTGCCAGCAGTTTGGCTGGACAGGGGAGGGAAGCTTTCTTT.

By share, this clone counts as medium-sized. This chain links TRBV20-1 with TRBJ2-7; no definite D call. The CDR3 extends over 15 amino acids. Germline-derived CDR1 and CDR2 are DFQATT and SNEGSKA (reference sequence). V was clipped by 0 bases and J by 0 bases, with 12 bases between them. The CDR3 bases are TGCAGTGCTAGAGATATATCCGAGAGCTCCTACGAGCAGTACTTC. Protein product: CSARDISESSYEQYF.

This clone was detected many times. The DNA of the CDR3 is TGTGCCAGCAGTAGGCTAGCGGCCTACAATGAGCAGTTCTTC. It is translated as CASSRLAAYNEQFF. The chain has TRBV2 and TRBJ2-1; 7 bases are a match to TRBD2. Per germline, CDR1 SNHLY and CDR2 FYNNEI. With V trimmed by 5 bases and J by 2 bases, 3 bases remained unmatched. The CDR3 loop spans 14 amino acids.

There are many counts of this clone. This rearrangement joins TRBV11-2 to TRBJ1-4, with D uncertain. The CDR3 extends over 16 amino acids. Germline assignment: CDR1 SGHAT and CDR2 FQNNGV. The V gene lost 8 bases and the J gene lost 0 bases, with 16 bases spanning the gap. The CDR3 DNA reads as TGTGCCAGCCGGAACTCGTGGGGTGCAACTAATGAAAAACTGTTTTTT. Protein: CASRNSWGATNEKLFF.

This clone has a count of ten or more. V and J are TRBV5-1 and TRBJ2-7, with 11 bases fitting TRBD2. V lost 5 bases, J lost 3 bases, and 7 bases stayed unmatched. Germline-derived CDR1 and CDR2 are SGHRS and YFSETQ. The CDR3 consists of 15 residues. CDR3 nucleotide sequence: TGCGCCAGCAGTGCTGGGACTAGCGGAGGCTACGAGCAGTACTTC. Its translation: CASSAGTSGGYEQYF.

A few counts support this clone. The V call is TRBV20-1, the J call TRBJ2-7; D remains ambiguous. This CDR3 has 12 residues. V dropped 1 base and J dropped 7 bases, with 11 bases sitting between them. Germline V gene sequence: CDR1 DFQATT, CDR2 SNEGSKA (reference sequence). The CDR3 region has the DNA TGCAGTGCTAGAGTGAACCAGAAGGAGCAGTACTTC. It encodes CSARVNQKEQYF.

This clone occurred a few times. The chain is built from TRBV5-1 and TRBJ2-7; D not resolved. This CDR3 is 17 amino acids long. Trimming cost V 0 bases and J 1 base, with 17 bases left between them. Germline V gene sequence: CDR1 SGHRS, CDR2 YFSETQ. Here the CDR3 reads CASSLGLPLPRSYEQYF. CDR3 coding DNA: TGCGCCAGCAGCTTGGGACTGCCCCTACCGCGGTCCTACGAGCAGTACTTC.

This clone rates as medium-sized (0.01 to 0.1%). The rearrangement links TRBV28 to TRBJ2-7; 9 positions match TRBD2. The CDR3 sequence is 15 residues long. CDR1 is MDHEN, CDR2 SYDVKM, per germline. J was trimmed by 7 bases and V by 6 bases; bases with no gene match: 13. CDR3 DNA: TGTGCCAGCAGCTCCCCGACCAGCGGGAGGAATGAGCAGTACTTC. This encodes CASSSPTSGRNEQYF.

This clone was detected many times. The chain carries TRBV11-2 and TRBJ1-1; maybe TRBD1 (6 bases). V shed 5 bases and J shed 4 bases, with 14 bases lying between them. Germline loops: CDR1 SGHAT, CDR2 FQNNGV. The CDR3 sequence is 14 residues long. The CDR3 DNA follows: TGTGCCAGCAGCCCCCGAGTGACAGGCACTGAAGCTTTCTTT. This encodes CASSPRVTGTEAFF. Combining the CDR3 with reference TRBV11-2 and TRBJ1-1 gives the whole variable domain EAGVAQSPRYKIIEKRQSVAFWCNPISGHATLYWYQQILGQGPKLLIQFQNNGVVDDSQLPKDRFSAERLKGVDSTLKIQPAKLEDSAVYLCASSPRVTGTEAFFGQGTRLTVV.

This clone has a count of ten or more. The CDR3 coding sequence is TGTGCCACCAGCAGTGTTCTAGGTGCAACTAATGAAAAACTGTTTTTT. It yields the protein CATSSVLGATNEKLFF. This chain links TRBV15 with TRBJ1-4; D is unclear. V was trimmed by 3 bases and J by 0 bases, leaving 11 bases between them. The CDR3 sequence is 16 residues long. CDR1 is LNHNV, CDR2 YYDKDF, per germline (reference sequence).

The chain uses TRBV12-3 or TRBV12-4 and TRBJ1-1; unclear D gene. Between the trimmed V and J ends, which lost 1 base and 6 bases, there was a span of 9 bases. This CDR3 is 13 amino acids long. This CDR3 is CASSLGGRSEAFF. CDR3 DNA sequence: TGTGCCAGCAGTTTAGGAGGGCGATCTGAAGCTTTCTTT.

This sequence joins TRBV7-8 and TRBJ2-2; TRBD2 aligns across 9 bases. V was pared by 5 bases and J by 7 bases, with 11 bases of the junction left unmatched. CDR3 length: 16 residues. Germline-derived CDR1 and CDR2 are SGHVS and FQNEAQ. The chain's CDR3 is CASSLDASGNLGELFF. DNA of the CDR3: TGTGCCAGCAGCCTGGATGCTAGCGGGAACCTCGGGGAGCTGTTTTTT.